This T cell receptor beta chain stems from a study of T cells in Graves' hyperthyroidism and ophthalmopathy. Details on this clonotype: Its matching antigen is unknown.

Each patient was aged 18 to 65 and had newly diagnosed hyperthyroidism of under 2 months' duration. Amplified regions were TCR beta CDR3 sequences from RNA transcripts. The TCR CDR3 first-round RT-PCR relied on the HTBI primer set. MiXCR was run by TCRdb on the multiplex PCR reads, yielding one entry per CDR3 protein. The data show nearly 750,000 distinct CDR3 sequences, 30% to 40% seen once. General observations from the study: The majority of expanded thyroid clonotypes above 0.001 also appeared in blood.

The CDR3 spans 16 residues. J lost 3 bases, V lost 5 bases, and 11 bases had no gene match. From germline, CDR1 is SGHTA and CDR2 FQGNSA. The sequenced sample consisted of blood. V usage is TRBV7-2 and J usage is TRBJ1-1; 8 bases fit TRBD1. The TCR was taken from a woman in her 40s with Graves' hyperthyroidism. The CDR3 bases are TGTGCCAGCAGCCTATACAGGGGGACGTTCTACACTGAAGCTTTCTTT. Amino acid sequence: CASSLYRGTFYTEAFF.